One T cell receptor (beta chain) is described in this entry. Its antigen is not identified. The data are from a study of metastatic and nonmetastatic thyroid tumors. Study-wide results and caveats: Malignant thyroid tumors reportedly had TCR beta diversity that was significantly higher than in benign nodules, in blood and tumor.

TCRdb reprocessed the PCR reads via MiXCR. Among roughly 36,000 clones listed, 25% to 30% were seen once. Thyroid surgery was preceded by no treatment in any patient. Source material: blood. This TCR derives from a female donor with papillary thyroid cancer or a benign thyroid nodule (not recorded which). Some clones in this sample may be carry-over from other donors' samples.

The CDR3 DNA is TGTGCCAGCAGCTTAGCGCCAACGACCATGAACACTGAAGCTTTCTTT. This translates into CASSLAPTTMNTEAFF. The gene calls are TRBV7-8 and TRBJ1-1, with D hard to call. Trimming stripped 0 bases from V and 0 bases from J, with 11 bases between. Germline V gene sequence: CDR1 SGHVS, CDR2 FQNEAQ. This CDR3 contains 16 residues.